The table lists the clone carrying this T cell receptor beta chain with many counts. Antigen unknown. As it was prepared, the TCRbeta library received unique molecular identifiers. MiXCR, applied by TCRdb to the PCR reads, yields one record per CDR3 protein. The sample records about 460,000 distinct CDR3 sequences, about 10% being singletons. The data originate from a study of T-cell reconstitution after alpha-beta-depleted transplantation in children. This CDR3 has 16 residues. The V gene lost 1 base and the J gene lost 0 bases, with 10 bases spanning the gap. Study-wide points: Several hundred expanded graft clones reportedly supplied alpha-beta T cells about two months after transplant. After one year, T-cell counts and TCRbeta diversity mostly came from new T cells. After transplant, high TCRbeta diversity at day 60 in some patients arose from surviving recipient T cells and thymic progenitors.

This receptor was obtained from a child aged 2-15 years with inherited bone marrow failure, due to receive a stem cell transplant. The starting material was PBMCs, obtained before TCRalphabeta/CD19-depleted stem cell transplant. The V call is TRBV12-3 or TRBV12-4, the J call TRBJ2-1; no firm D call. The CDR3 protein is CASSLVMVSSYNEQFF. CDR3 bases: TGTGCCAGCAGTTTAGTCATGGTGAGCTCCTACAATGAGCAGTTCTTC.